This is a list of T cell receptor beta chains from one sample in a study of shared clonotypes between healthy human individuals. Sequencing used immunoSEQ multiplex PCR; TCRdb keeps in-frame clones, though not all of them. The sample consists of under 650,000 clones, roughly 95% of them appearing once. Sequences were obtained from naive CD4+ T cells sorted from blood. The source is a woman aged 30 to 39 in good health. Each CDR3 is given with its conserved first and last residue. The order of the fields is J gene, V gene, D gene, clone size, CDR3 protein, CDR3 DNA. A D gene is named only where the DNA matches it firmly. Size is stated for part of the rows, as once, few or many counts, or as a class when the clone is expanded.

TRBJ2-1,TRBV28,NA,NA,CASTASVDEQFF,TGTGCCAGCACGGCCTCGGTAGATGAGCAGTTCTTC
TRBJ2-7,TRBV11-2,NA,NA,CASSSSLTPPYEQYF,TGTGCCAGCAGCTCCTCCCTCACGCCCCCCTACGAGCAGTACTTC
TRBJ2-2,TRBV18,NA,NA,CASAVFTTGELFF,TGTGCCAGCGCAGTCTTTACCACCGGGGAGCTGTTTTTT
TRBJ1-2,TRBV18,TRBD1,NA,CASSPMDREGGYTF,TGTGCCAGCTCACCAATGGACAGGGAGGGTGGCTACACCTTC
TRBJ1-2,TRBV5-1,NA,NA,CASSSKKDSANYGYTF,TGCGCCAGCAGCTCAAAGAAAGATTCGGCGAACTATGGCTACACCTTC
TRBJ2-7,TRBV9,NA,NA,CASIPARWGSGSYEQYF,TGTGCCAGCATTCCCGCACGTTGGGGGAGCGGGTCCTACGAGCAGTACTTC
TRBJ2-5,TRBV30,NA,NA,CAWGEGQAKEQYF,TGTGCCTGGGGGGAGGGACAGGCTAAGGAGCAGTACTTC
TRBJ1-2,TRBV5-8,TRBD1,NA,CASSLLGQDAGGYTF,TGTGCCAGCAGCCTTCTTGGACAGGATGCGGGAGGCTACACCTTC
TRBJ1-2,TRBV30,NA,NA,CAWSVLEFYGYTF,TGTGCCTGGAGTGTTTTGGAATTCTATGGCTACACCTTC
TRBJ2-7,TRBV21-1,NA,NA,CASSKRHGLGVLEQYF,TGTGCCAGCAGCAAACGTCATGGACTAGGTGTCCTCGAGCAGTACTTC
TRBJ2-7,TRBV14,TRBD2,once,CASSERLASYEQYF,TGTGCCAGCAGCGAAAGACTAGCATCCTACGAGCAGTACTTC
TRBJ1-5,TRBV27,NA,NA,CASSPESGIQPQHF,TGTGCCAGCAGTCCGGAGTCAGGTATCCAGCCCCAGCATTTT
TRBJ1-1,TRBV5-5,NA,NA,CASSFGGAGTEAFF,TGTGCCAGCAGCTTTGGAGGGGCGGGCACTGAAGCTTTCTTT
TRBJ2-6,TRBV4-1,TRBD1,NA,CASSQEGTGDRSGANVLTF,TGCGCCAGCAGCCAAGAAGGGACAGGGGATCGATCTGGGGCCAACGTCCTGACTTTC
TRBJ2-7,TRBV14,NA,NA,CASSPQGTSYEQYF,TGTGCCAGCAGCCCACAGGGGACTTCCTACGAGCAGTACTTC
TRBJ1-2,TRBV19,TRBD1,NA,CASSRGTGKGSGYTF,TGTGCCAGTAGTAGGGGGACAGGGAAGGGTTCTGGCTACACCTTC
TRBJ1-5,TRBV10-1,TRBD1,NA,CASSEFKTGGLDQPQHF,TGCGCCAGCAGTGAATTTAAGACAGGGGGCCTTGATCAGCCCCAGCATTTT
TRBJ1-1,TRBV5-4,NA,NA,CASSLGQMNTEAFF,TGTGCCAGCAGCTTGGGACAGATGAACACTGAAGCTTTCTTT
TRBJ2-1,TRBV2,NA,NA,CASIRGSLSYNEQFF,TGTGCCAGCATACGGGGGAGTCTCTCCTACAATGAGCAGTTCTTC
TRBJ1-3,TRBV18,NA,NA,CASSPIRSQNSGNTIYF,TGTGCCAGCTCACCAATCCGGAGCCAAAACTCTGGAAACACCATATATTTT
TRBJ2-2,TRBV19,NA,NA,CASRLPRRGNTGELFF,TGTGCCAGTAGGCTCCCCAGACGGGGGAACACCGGGGAGCTGTTTTTT
TRBJ1-4,TRBV5-1,NA,NA,CASSLEGLREKLFF,TGCGCCAGCAGCTTGGAAGGGTTGAGGGAAAAACTGTTTTTT
TRBJ2-3,TRBV2,TRBD2,NA,CASSEASLAAADTQYF,TGTGCCAGCAGTGAAGCGTCCCTAGCGGCCGCGGATACGCAGTATTTT
TRBJ2-5,TRBV7-2,NA,NA,CASSLGEGETQYF,TGTGCCAGCAGCCTAGGAGAGGGGGAGACCCAGTACTTC
TRBJ1-4,TRBV7-9,NA,NA,CASSTRGSRREKLFF,TGTGCCAGCAGCACGCGGGGATCCCGGCGTGAAAAACTGTTTTTT
TRBJ2-7,TRBV28,TRBD1,NA,CASSPTGQGLSYEQYF,TGTGCCAGCAGCCCGACGGGACAGGGCCTCTCCTACGAGCAGTACTTC
TRBJ2-5,TRBV11-1,TRBD2,NA,CASSLDGGEQETQYF,TGTGCCAGCAGCTTAGATGGGGGGGAGCAAGAGACCCAGTACTTC
TRBJ2-7,TRBV5-4,TRBD1,NA,CASSSGQGRSEQYF,TGTGCCAGCAGCTCAGGACAGGGGAGGAGCGAGCAGTACTTC
TRBJ2-2,TRBV18,NA,NA,CASSQWTTNTGELFF,TGTGCCAGCTCACAATGGACCACTAACACCGGGGAGCTGTTTTTT
TRBJ1-2,TRBV30,NA,once,CAWSGYSDGYTF,TGTGCCTGGAGTGGGTACAGCGATGGCTACACCTTC
TRBJ2-1,TRBV29-1,TRBD2,NA,CSVGTSGSYNEQFF,TGCAGCGTTGGGACTAGCGGATCCTACAATGAGCAGTTCTTC
TRBJ2-7,TRBV10-2,NA,NA,CASSETGRSYEQYF,TGCGCCAGCAGTGAAACAGGGCGCTCCTACGAGCAGTACTTC
TRBJ2-5,TRBV18,NA,few,CASSPPIQETQYF,TGTGCCAGCTCACCACCTATCCAAGAGACCCAGTACTTC
TRBJ2-7,TRBV5-1,NA,NA,CASRDDFSYEQYF,TGCGCCAGCAGGGATGACTTCTCCTACGAGCAGTACTTC
TRBJ2-5,TRBV28,TRBD1,once,CASSLEDRGPWGTQYF,TGTGCCAGCAGTCTAGAGGACAGGGGGCCGTGGGGGACCCAGTACTTC
TRBJ2-7,TRBV27,NA,NA,CASSMGRTRIMGYEQYF,TGTGCCAGCAGCATGGGACGGACAAGAATTATGGGCTACGAGCAGTACTTC
TRBJ2-5,TRBV7-2,TRBD2,NA,CASSFRTSGMILKETQYF,TGTGCCAGCAGCTTCCGGACTAGCGGTATGATCCTGAAAGAGACCCAGTACTTC
TRBJ1-2,TRBV27,NA,NA,CASSLYTGGYTF,TGTGCCAGCAGTCTGTATACAGGGGGCTACACCTTC
TRBJ2-7,TRBV19,NA,NA,CASSGRTEKTTYEQYF,TGTGCCAGTAGTGGGCGGACAGAGAAAACAACCTACGAGCAGTACTTC
TRBJ1-4,TRBV10-2,NA,NA,CASRGGGFNGEKLFF,TGCGCCAGCAGGGGCGGGGGGTTTAATGGTGAAAAACTGTTTTTT
TRBJ2-1,TRBV5-1,TRBD2,NA,CASSSIAGGPSNEQFF,TGCGCCAGCAGCTCCATAGCGGGAGGGCCCTCGAATGAGCAGTTCTTC
TRBJ1-5,TRBV28,NA,NA,CASSTNRGTGQPQHF,TGTGCCAGCAGCACGAACCGGGGCACTGGACAGCCCCAGCATTTT
TRBJ2-5,TRBV27,NA,once,CASSLSSPWQTQYF,TGTGCCAGCAGTTTATCTTCGCCGTGGCAGACCCAGTACTTC
TRBJ2-6,TRBV9,NA,NA,CASEKGYKQSRANVLTF,TGTGCCAGCGAGAAGGGGTACAAACAAAGTCGGGCCAACGTCCTGACTTTC
TRBJ2-1,TRBV2,TRBD2,NA,CASKALALEQFF,TGTGCCAGCAAAGCACTAGCGCTTGAGCAGTTCTTC
TRBJ2-7,TRBV28,NA,NA,CASSVTLALSSYEQYF,TGTGCCAGCAGCGTAACCCTGGCACTTAGCTCCTACGAGCAGTACTTC
TRBJ2-3,TRBV19,NA,NA,CASRGAGNWDTQYF,TGTGCCAGTAGGGGAGCAGGGAATTGGGATACGCAGTATTTT
TRBJ2-7,TRBV28,NA,NA,CASSFSGRGSYEQYF,TGTGCCAGCAGTTTCTCCGGTAGGGGCTCCTACGAGCAGTACTTC
TRBJ2-5,TRBV19,NA,NA,CASRAPGLVGKETQYF,TGTGCCAGTAGAGCCCCAGGGCTAGTTGGGAAAGAGACCCAGTACTTC
TRBJ1-1,TRBV10-3,TRBD1,NA,CAIRGGGTDSNTEAFF,TGTGCCATCAGGGGAGGTGGGACAGACTCGAACACTGAAGCTTTCTTT
TRBJ2-2,TRBV28,TRBD2,NA,CASSSPLGAGGPPNTGELFF,TGTGCCAGCAGTTCCCCCTTAGGAGCGGGAGGGCCACCGAACACCGGGGAGCTGTTTTTT
TRBJ1-1,TRBV5-8,NA,once,CASSLEFAVETEAFF,TGTGCCAGCAGCTTGGAATTTGCGGTTGAGACTGAAGCTTTCTTT
TRBJ2-3,TRBV5-1,TRBD2,NA,CASSLVLWEGYPDTQYF,TGCGCCAGCAGCTTGGTTCTATGGGAGGGTTACCCAGATACGCAGTATTTT
TRBJ2-5,TRBV11-2,NA,NA,CASSLQGEETQYF,TGTGCCAGCAGCTTACAGGGAGAGGAGACCCAGTACTTC
TRBJ2-1,TRBV19,TRBD1,NA,CASNTGVAGNEQFF,TGTGCCAGTAACACAGGGGTCGCGGGCAATGAGCAGTTCTTC